The text below deals with one T cell receptor (beta chain). Antigen unknown. Profiles of TCR beta VDJ and CDR3 were generated from a genomic DNA template. TCRdb re-called the reads with MiXCR, one entry per CDR3 protein. The profile shows just over 450,000 distinct CDR3 sequences, more than 25% of them singletons. The sample belongs to a study of CD8+CD57+ T cells in acquired aplastic anemia. Findings and caveats of the study: Roughly 30 CD8+ CDR3 sequences occurred in both the patients and the controls.

Flow cytometry had shown expanded CD8+CD57+ cells in the patients chosen for sequencing. This CDR3 comprises 14 residues. Per germline, CDR1 DFQATT and CDR2 SNEGSKA (reference sequence). The V gene lost 6 bases and the J gene lost 0 bases, with 14 bases spanning the gap. The TCR was taken from a human donor with aplastic anemia. The V call is TRBV20-1, the J call TRBJ1-1; D gene unclear. Sequencing was carried out using sorted CD4+, CD8+, or CD8+CD57+ T cells (not recorded which) from PBMCs. CDR3 sequence (DNA): TGCAGTGCCCCCCGTGGGAGAGTGAACACTGAAGCTTTCTTT. This codes for CSAPRGRVNTEAFF.